This TCR beta chain was found in a study of cytomegalovirus exposure and HLA in healthy donors. V gave up 0 bases and J gave up 3 bases; unmatched junction bases: 3. CDR3 size: 15 residues. Per the germline V gene, CDR1 is SGHDT and CDR2 is YYEEEE. Comment on this clone: Its antigen remains unidentified.

Whole-study results and caveats: From TCR beta sequences, most subjects' HLA-A and HLA-B alleles were reportedly predicted accurately. Later analysis showed most CMV-associated TCR beta chains appearing HLA-restricted.

It was with 60 Vbeta and 13 Jbeta primers that the PCR ran. The protocol was immunoSEQ multiplex PCR, while the TCRdb copy is restricted to in-frame clones and leaves out a portion. Seen here are more than 80,000 clones, roughly 82% observed once, and the top ten hold 6.1%. The receptor was derived from a woman aged 45-59 years in good health and CMV-seropositive. Sequences were obtained from PBMCs. The chain has TRBV5-6 and TRBJ2-3; 8 bases are shared with TRBD2. For the CDR3, the DNA is TGTGCCAGCAGCTTGGATGCGGGGGGTACAGATACGCAGTATTTT. Protein product: CASSLDAGGTDTQYF.